This T cell receptor beta chain originates from a study of T cell changes during pregnancy in multiple sclerosis. The CDR3 is 15 residues long. Germline loops: CDR1 SGHNT, CDR2 YYREEE (reference sequence). V shed 0 bases and J 6 bases; nucleotides not matched to a gene: 6. Sequencing was performed with immunoSEQ multiplex PCR; in TCRdb, only in-frame clones are kept and a portion is missing. Of approximately 92,000 clones listed, roughly 92% were seen once; the top ten hold approximately 2.6%. The receptor was isolated from a female donor with multiple sclerosis, enrolled in a pregnancy study. The sequencing used peripheral blood, collected in the first trimester of pregnancy. This chain links TRBV5-4 with TRBJ2-1; 7 nucleotides align to TRBD2. This CDR3 is CASSLGAGVINEQFF. The CDR3 DNA reads as TGTGCCAGCAGCTTGGGGGCGGGAGTCATCAATGAGCAGTTCTTC.